This TCR beta chain was observed in a study of T cell repertoires in cytomegalovirus infection. Study details: The authors relied on CMV epitopes, both recently identified HLA-C-restricted and well-studied HLA-B-restricted. Matching HLA type, along with CMV infection, was indicated by public TCR beta signatures. Study findings and constraints: Dominant in the ex vivo response were TCR beta clonotypes restricted by HLA-C and specific for CMV. Totalled public TCR beta family frequency picked out people who carried CMV plus the relevant HLA.

Looked up from germline, CDR1 is MNHEY and CDR2 is SMNVEV (reference sequence). V dropped 3 bases and J dropped 1; count of bases not matched to a gene: 6. CDR3 size: 16 residues. With respect to this clonotype: Antigen specificity is unknown.

A single record per CDR3 protein comes from TCRdb applying MiXCR to the reads. Altogether 250,000 to 400,000 distinct CDR3 sequences are present, roughly 25% being singletons, with the ten largest covering about an eighth. The source is a human donor in good health (CMV status not recorded). Some clones in this sample may be carry-over from other donors' samples. The rearrangement links TRBV27 to TRBJ1-2; 9 bases are a match to TRBD1. The specimen was cultured PBMCs, collected from culture after CMV antigen stimulation. CDR3 in DNA: TGTGCCAGCAGTTTTAGGGGGACAGGGCTTAACTATGGCTACACCTTC. It codes for CASSFRGTGLNYGYTF.